The 22 T cell receptor beta chains in this list originate from one sample, sequenced in a study of CD8 T cells in Susac syndrome. Reverse transcription of 0.5 to 1 ug RNA used random hexamers. TCRdb re-called the immunoSEQ multiplex PCR reads through MiXCR, storing one row per CDR3 protein. The data contain tens of thousands of distinct CDR3 sequences, 85% to 95% of them singletons. Sequenced: CD8+ T cells from PBMCs. The receptor set was obtained from a human donor with Susac syndrome.

The J gene is TRBJ1-1, the V gene TRBV4-3; D remains ambiguous. Trimming took 1 base from V and 1 from J, leaving 7 bases between them. Germline V CDR1 and CDR2: LGHNA, YSLEER. The CDR3 is made up of 14 amino acids. CDR3 in amino acids: CASSQVGQNTEAFF. The CDR3 nucleotides read TGCGCCAGCAGCCAAGTTGGGCAGAACACTGAAGCTTTCTTT.

The rearrangement uses TRBV20-1 and TRBJ2-2; D possibly corresponds to TRBD1 (6 bases). The CDR3 runs to 13 residues. Germline V gene lookup returns CDR1 DFQATT and CDR2 SNEGSKA (reference sequence). Trimming took 1 base from V and 4 from J, leaving 7 bases between them. The CDR3: CSARVRGTGELFF. DNA for the CDR3: TGCAGTGCTAGAGTCAGGGGCACCGGGGAGCTGTTTTTT.

V gene TRBV14 combines with J gene TRBJ1-1; D is ambiguous. The length of the CDR3 is 14 residues. CDR1 is SGHDN, CDR2 FVKESK, per germline. V was shortened by 1 base and J by 1 base, with 7 bases between the two germline ends. The CDR3 loop reads CASSQVAANTEAFF. The CDR3 nucleotides read TGTGCCAGCAGCCAAGTGGCGGCGAACACTGAAGCTTTCTTT.

The count of this clonotype is one. The junction does not match germline at one end; this may be a read error. The chain has TRBV2 and TRBJ2-1; 8 bases map to TRBD2. The CDR3 runs 16 residues. CDR1 is SNHLY and CDR2 is FYNNEI in the germline V gene. In nucleotides, the CDR3 is TGTGCCAGCAGTCAAGCCTCTAGCGGGTACTACAATGAGCAGTTCTTC. Residues: CASSQASSGYYNEQFF.

The J gene is TRBJ2-5, the V gene TRBV29-1; unclear D gene. The CDR3 loop spans 12 amino acids. V was trimmed by 4 bases and J by 1 base, leaving 7 bases between them. CDR1 is SQVTM, CDR2 ANQGSEA, per germline. CDR3 in amino acids: CSVGRPQETQYF. The CDR3, as DNA: TGCAGCGTTGGCAGGCCCCAAGAGACCCAGTACTTC.

This sequence joins TRBV7-8 and TRBJ2-7; maybe TRBD2 (6 bases). The germline V gene has CDR1 SGHVS and CDR2 FQNEAQ. This CDR3 has 14 residues. V gave up 5 bases and J gave up 5 bases, with 16 bases separating them. This CDR3 reads CASSLRGNFNEQYF. CDR3 nucleotide sequence: TGTGCCAGCAGCCTGCGGGGAAACTTCAACGAGCAGTACTTC.

The chain links TRBV4-1 to TRBJ2-2; no clear D. Between the trimmed V and J ends, which lost 1 base and 3 bases, there was a span of 12 bases. This CDR3 is built from 16 residues. Germline V gene lookup returns CDR1 MGHRA and CDR2 YSYEKL. CDR3 bases: TGCGCCAGCAGCCAAGCCCCAATTTCGGACACCGGGGAGCTGTTTTTT. It specifies CASSQAPISDTGELFF.

This rearrangement joins TRBV3-1 to TRBJ2-5, with D perhaps matching TRBD1 (7 bases). The germline V gene encodes CDR1 LGHDT and CDR2 YNNKEL (reference sequence). This CDR3 contains 18 residues. With 0 bases removed from V and 3 bases from J, the gap between germline ends came to 20 bases. DNA for the CDR3: TGTGCCAGCAGCCAAGAGATGACAGGGACGGGGGACGAAGAGACCCAGTACTTC. As protein: CASSQEMTGTGDEETQYF.

The V call is TRBV6-2 or TRBV6-3, the J call TRBJ2-7; D possibly uses TRBD1 or TRBD2 (5 bases each). The germline V gene encodes CDR1 MNHEY and CDR2 SVGEGT. The CDR3 spans 13 residues. Trimming removed 6 bases at V and 3 bases at J, with 12 bases between. The CDR3 coding sequence is TGTGCCAGCAGCTCGGGACGGATCTACGAGCAGTACTTC. Its protein is CASSSGRIYEQYF.

The chain couples TRBV20-1 to TRBJ2-5, with a weak D call TRBD2 (6 bases). V was trimmed by 0 bases and J by 5 bases, leaving 16 bases between them. Germline CDR1 and CDR2: DFQATT and SNEGSKA (reference sequence). This CDR3 is 15 amino acids long. CDR3 nucleotides: TGCAGTGCTAGAGAGCGGAGACTAGGAGGGGAGACCCAGTACTTC. This gives the protein CSARERRLGGETQYF.

The chain employs TRBV4-1 and TRBJ1-1; TRBD1 matches at 7 bases. Trimming cost V 1 base and J 2 bases; bases outside gene matches: 4. The germline V gene encodes CDR1 MGHRA and CDR2 YSYEKL. The CDR3 has 15 amino acids. CDR3 bases: TGCGCCAGCAGCCAAGTAGGGGGCCTTAACACTGAAGCTTTCTTT. Its protein is CASSQVGGLNTEAFF.

This chain connects TRBV6-2 or TRBV6-3 to TRBJ1-2; D may be TRBD1 (5 bases). Germline CDR1 and CDR2: MNHEY and SVGEGT. Trimming stripped 7 bases from V and 6 bases from J, with 24 bases between. The CDR3 has 16 residues. CDR3 protein: CASNQPFRRGTDGYTF. CDR3 bases: TGTGCCAGCAATCAACCCTTTCGGCGGGGGACGGATGGCTACACCTTC.

The chain joins TRBV20-1 to TRBJ2-7; no clear D. Trimming removed 0 bases from V and 3 bases from J, with 12 bases in between. The CDR3 contains 14 residues. Germline CDR1 is DFQATT and CDR2 is SNEGSKA (reference sequence). CDR3 nucleotide sequence: TGCAGTGCTAGAGATTATGAAAGAAACTACGAGCAGTACTTC. Translation: CSARDYERNYEQYF.

The rearrangement joins TRBV13 to TRBJ2-1; D unclear. Germline V gene sequence: CDR1 PRHDT, CDR2 FYEKMQ (reference sequence). This CDR3 is 13 amino acids long. With 5 bases removed from V and 10 bases from J, the gap between germline ends came to 15 bases. The CDR3 DNA follows: TGTGCCAGCAGCCATAGCATTCCCGGCGAGCAGTTCTTC. This gives the protein CASSHSIPGEQFF.

The gene calls are TRBV12-3 or TRBV12-4 and TRBJ2-5, with TRBD1 as a possible D gene (5 bases). The CDR3 runs to 15 residues. V shed 2 bases and J shed 2 bases, with 12 bases lying between them. The CDR3 reads CASSLYSGLQETQYF. The CDR3 DNA follows: TGTGCCAGCAGTTTATACTCAGGGCTACAAGAGACCCAGTACTTC.

This sequence joins TRBV12-3 or TRBV12-4 and TRBJ1-3; D is possibly TRBD1 (5 bases). The CDR3 runs to 15 residues. Trimming removed 3 bases from V and 4 bases from J, with 13 bases in between. CDR3 loop: CASSFPGPGGNTIYF. For the CDR3, the DNA is TGTGCCAGCAGTTTCCCGGGCCCAGGGGGAAACACCATATATTTT.

V gene TRBV5-6 combines with J gene TRBJ1-2; TRBD1 matches 8 bases. The V gene end was trimmed by 1 base and the J gene end by 1 base; junction bases not matched to a gene: 3. From germline, CDR1 is SGHDT and CDR2 YYEEEE. The CDR3 has 15 amino acids. CDR3 coding DNA: TGTGCCAGCAGCTTGAAGGACAGGGTTAACTATGGCTACACCTTC. Translating gives CASSLKDRVNYGYTF.

This rearrangement joins TRBV5-1 to TRBJ2-3, with D perhaps TRBD1 (6 bases). Per the germline V gene, CDR1 is SGHRS and CDR2 is YFSETQ. Trimming cost V 5 bases and J 1 base, with 11 bases left between them. This CDR3 region has 14 residues. The CDR3 DNA follows: TGCGCCAGCAGAATCCCAGGGGGCACAGATACGCAGTATTTT. Translated: CASRIPGGTDTQYF.

This clonotype appeared a single time. The chain has TRBV3-1 and TRBJ2-7; D is undetermined. Germline V gene lookup returns CDR1 LGHDT and CDR2 YNNKEL (reference sequence). V was clipped by 0 bases and J by 7 bases, with 10 bases between them. The length of the CDR3 is 13 residues. The CDR3 loop reads CASSQDSPTEQYF. The CDR3 bases are TGTGCCAGCAGCCAAGATAGCCCGACAGAGCAGTACTTC.

The genes are TRBV5-1 and TRBJ2-3; the D is unclear. This CDR3 spans 13 amino acids. Trimming removed 0 bases at V and 5 bases at J, with 7 bases between. Per the germline V gene, CDR1 is SGHRS and CDR2 is YFSETQ. In DNA form, the CDR3 reads TGCGCCAGCAGCTTGGTACCAGGAGATACGCAGTATTTT. As protein: CASSLVPGDTQYF.

The chain combines TRBV4-1 with TRBJ1-1; weak D call: TRBD1 (5 bases). The CDR3 length is 14 residues. Trimming stripped 4 bases from V and 5 bases from J, with 14 bases between. Germline CDR1 and CDR2: MGHRA and YSYEKL. As DNA, the CDR3 is TGCGCCAGCAGCCCAGGGACGGCGATTACTGAAGCTTTCTTT. Translation gives CASSPGTAITEAFF.

The V and J genes are TRBV20-1 and TRBJ2-7; 7 positions match TRBD1. CDR1 and CDR2 from the germline V gene are DFQATT and SNEGSKA (reference sequence). The junction had 8 bases not matched to a gene; V was cut back by 6 bases and J by 0 bases. The length of the CDR3 is 14 residues. The CDR3 loop reads CSAETGNSSYEQYF. The CDR3 DNA reads as TGCAGTGCCGAGACAGGGAACTCCTCCTACGAGCAGTACTTC.